This entry describes one T cell receptor beta chain. The antigen is undetermined. The sample holds other DNA sequences that translate to the same CDR3. This CDR3 has 14 amino acids. V was cut by 1 base and J by 4 bases, with 11 bases left in between. Germline-derived CDR1 and CDR2 are LGHNA and YSLEER. This specimen belongs to a study of shared clonotypes between healthy human individuals. Study-level points and caveats: A reduction in generation probabilities was seen for non-shared clonotypes relative to those shared by all four donors. Approximately 4.6% of naive CD4 clonotypes were shared across four donors.

The assay was immunoSEQ multiplex PCR, and TCRdb's table has in-frame clones only and misses some. The table lists approximately 1.9 million clones, about 93% of them singletons, with around 1.7% in the top ten. Positive CCR7 selection of CD45RO-negative cells yielded the naive CD8 cells, and terminally differentiated effector memory CD45RA+ cells were excluded. The origin of this receptor is a man younger than 35 in good health. Some clones in this sample may be carry-over from other donors' samples. The chain employs TRBV4-3 and TRBJ2-7, with D possibly being TRBD1 (6 bases). The sample consisted of naive CD8+ T cells from PBMCs. The CDR3 region has the DNA TGCGCCAGCAGCCAAGGCGCAGGGGTTTACGAGCAGTACTTC. This codes for CASSQGAGVYEQYF.